This T cell receptor (beta chain) was identified during a study of T cells in Graves' hyperthyroidism and ophthalmopathy. Overall study context: At initial diagnosis, before any treatment had begun, peripheral blood was obtained.

Germline lookup yields CDR1 SGHDT and CDR2 YYEEEE. The CDR3 length is 14 residues. Unmatched junction bases numbered 9, after V lost 4 bases and J lost 8 bases. This clonotype has a count of ten or more. TCR beta CDR3 regions were amplified from RNA. TCR CDR3 regions were first amplified by RT-PCR with HTBI primers. TCRdb analysed the multiplex PCR reads with MiXCR anew, one entry per CDR3 protein. The sample includes some 350,000 distinct CDR3 sequences, 15% to 19% seen only once; the top ten take about 30%. This TCR was sampled from a woman between 18 and 30 years old with Graves' hyperthyroidism that later progressed to Graves' ophthalmopathy. The chain carries TRBV5-6 and TRBJ2-1; 7 bases agree with TRBD1. What was sequenced was blood. CDR3 DNA: TGTGCCAGCAGCCACAAACAGGGGATCGATGAGCAGTTCTTC. Its translation: CASSHKQGIDEQFF.